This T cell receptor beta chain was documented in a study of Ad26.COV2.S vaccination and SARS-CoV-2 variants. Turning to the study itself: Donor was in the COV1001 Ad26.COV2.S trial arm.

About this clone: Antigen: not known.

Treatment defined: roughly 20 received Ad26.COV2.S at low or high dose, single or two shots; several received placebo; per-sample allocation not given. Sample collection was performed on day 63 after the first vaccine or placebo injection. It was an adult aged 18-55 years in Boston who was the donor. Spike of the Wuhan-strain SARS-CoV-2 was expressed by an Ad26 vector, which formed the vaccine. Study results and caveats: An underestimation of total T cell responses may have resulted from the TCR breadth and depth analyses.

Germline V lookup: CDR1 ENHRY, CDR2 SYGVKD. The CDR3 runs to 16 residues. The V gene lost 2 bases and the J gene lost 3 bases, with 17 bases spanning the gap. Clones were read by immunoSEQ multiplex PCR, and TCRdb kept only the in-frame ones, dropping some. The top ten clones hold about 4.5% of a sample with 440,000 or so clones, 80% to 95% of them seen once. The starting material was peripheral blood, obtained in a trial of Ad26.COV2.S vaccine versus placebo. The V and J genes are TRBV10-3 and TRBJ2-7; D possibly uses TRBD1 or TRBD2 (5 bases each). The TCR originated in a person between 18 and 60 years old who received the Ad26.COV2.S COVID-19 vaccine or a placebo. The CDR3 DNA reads TGTGCCATCAGTGAGAGTGGGGGAGTGAGGGACTACGAGCAGTACTTC. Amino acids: CAISESGGVRDYEQYF.